This entry lists 6 T cell receptor beta chains sequenced from one sample in a study of blood T cells in healthy people across ages. A second PCR, run for roughly 7 to 11 cycles, used a sample-barcoded 5' primer plus a J-beta primer mix. MiXCR, applied by TCRdb to the 5' RACE reads, yields one record per CDR3 protein. The sample includes some 930,000 distinct CDR3 sequences, roughly 28% of them seen just once. These records were also assigned to another study, of T cells of mothers and their children.

Sequencing was performed on blood. Receptors were obtained from a woman aged 40-49 years in good health.

This clonotype was recorded many times. The rearrangement links TRBV12-3 or TRBV12-4 to TRBJ1-5; 7 bases agree with TRBD1. The CDR3 is made up of 13 amino acids. J lost 4 bases, V lost 6 bases, and 3 bases had no gene match. For the CDR3, the DNA is TGTGCCAGCAGGCGACAGGGTAATCAGCCCCAGCATTTT. It translates to CASRRQGNQPQHF.

This clonotype occurred a few times. The chain uses TRBV7-2 and TRBJ2-3; 14 nucleotides agree with TRBD2. The CDR3 covers 17 residues. Germline V gives CDR1 SGHTA, CDR2 FQGNSA. The V gene end was trimmed by 4 bases and the J gene end by 2 bases; junction bases not matched to a gene: 5. CDR3 in DNA: TGTGCCAGCAGCTCGAGGACTAGCGGGGGGCCCACAGATACGCAGTATTTT. Its translation: CASSSRTSGGPTDTQYF.

J is TRBJ2-1 and V is TRBV7-3; a possible D gene is TRBD1 (6 bases). Matching the DNA end better, TRBJ2-7 makes the J call doubtful. Germline loops: CDR1 SGHTA, CDR2 FQGTGA. The CDR3 totals 17 residues. Here the CDR3 reads CASSPSSGGLSYNEQYF. In DNA, the CDR3 is TGTGCCAGCAGCCCCTCGTCTGGGGGCCTTTCCTACAATGAGCAGTACTTC.

This clonotype occurred many times. The V gene is TRBV6-4, the J gene TRBJ2-2; no clear D. The CDR3 loop spans 14 amino acids. CDR1 is MRHNA and CDR2 is SNTAGT in the germline V gene. V was cut by 0 bases and J by 2 bases, with 4 bases left in between. The CDR3 nucleotides read TGTGCCAGCAGTGACTCGACAAACACCGGGGAGCTGTTTTTT. Its translation: CASSDSTNTGELFF.

This clonotype was seen ten or more times. This sequence joins TRBV7-9 and TRBJ2-7; TRBD2 matches at 8 bases. The CDR3 loop spans 10 amino acids. Germline trimming cut 11 bases from V and 3 bases from J; bases unmatched to any gene: 0. Germline assignment: CDR1 SEHNR and CDR2 FQNEAQ (reference sequence). As DNA, the CDR3 is TGTGCCGCGGGGGGCTACGAGCAGTACTTC. It translates to CAAGGYEQYF. Supplemented by reference TRBV7-9 and TRBJ2-7, the full variable domain reads DTGVSQNPRHKITKRGQNVTFRCDPISEHNRLYWYRQTLGQGPEFLTYFQNEAQLEKSRLLSDRFSAERPKGSFSTLEIQRTEQGDSAMYLCAAGGYEQYFGPGTRLTVT.

Turning to this clonotype: Possible read error: a much larger clone is one base away. V usage is TRBV7-2 and J usage is TRBJ1-2; D possibly corresponds to TRBD1 (5 bases). Germline V gene data show CDR1 as SGHTA and CDR2 as FQGNSA. This CDR3 has 13 residues. CDR3 residues: CASSLKGNYGCTF. CDR3 in DNA: TGTGCCAGCAGCTTGAAGGGGAACTATGGCTGCACCTTC.